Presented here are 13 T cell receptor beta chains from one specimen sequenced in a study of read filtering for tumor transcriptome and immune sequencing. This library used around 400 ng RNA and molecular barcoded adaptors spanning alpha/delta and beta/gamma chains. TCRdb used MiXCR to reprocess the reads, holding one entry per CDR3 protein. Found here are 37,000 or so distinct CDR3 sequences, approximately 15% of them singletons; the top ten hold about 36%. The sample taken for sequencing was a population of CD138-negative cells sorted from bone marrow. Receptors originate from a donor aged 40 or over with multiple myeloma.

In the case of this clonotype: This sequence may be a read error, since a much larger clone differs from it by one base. The CDR3 reads CASSLPPAERQFF. DNA for the CDR3: TGTGCCAGCAGCCTCCCCCCGGCGGAACGGCAGTTCTTC. The chain carries TRBV7-9 and TRBJ2-1, with no clear D. The V end was cut by 5 bases, the J end by 12 bases, with 17 bases between. This CDR3 has 13 residues. CDR1 is SEHNR, CDR2 FQNEAQ, per germline (reference sequence).

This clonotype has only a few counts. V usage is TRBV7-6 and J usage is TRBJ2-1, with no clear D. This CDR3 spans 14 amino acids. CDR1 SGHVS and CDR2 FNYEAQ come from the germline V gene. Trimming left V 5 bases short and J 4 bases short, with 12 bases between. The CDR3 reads CASSAYQQYNEQFF. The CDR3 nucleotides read TGTGCCAGCAGCGCGTACCAACAGTACAATGAGCAGTTCTTC.

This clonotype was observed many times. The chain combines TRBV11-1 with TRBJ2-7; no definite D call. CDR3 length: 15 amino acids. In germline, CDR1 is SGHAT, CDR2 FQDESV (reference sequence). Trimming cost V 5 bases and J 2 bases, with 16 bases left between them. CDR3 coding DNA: TGTGCCAGCAGCCCTGGGTCGGTAACCACCTACGAGCAGTACTTC. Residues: CASSPGSVTTYEQYF.

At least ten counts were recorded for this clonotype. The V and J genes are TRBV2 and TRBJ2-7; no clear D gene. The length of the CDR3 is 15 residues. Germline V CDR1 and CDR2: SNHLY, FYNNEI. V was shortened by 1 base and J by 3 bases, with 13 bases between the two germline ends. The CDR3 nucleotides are TGTGCCAGCAGTGAAGGGCAGGCCCTGTACTACGAGCAGTACTTC. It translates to CASSEGQALYYEQYF. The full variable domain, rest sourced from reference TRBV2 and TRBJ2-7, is EPEVTQTPSHQVTQMGQEVILRCVPISNHLYFYWYRQILGQKVEFLVSFYNNEISEKSEIFDDQFSVERPDGSNFTLKIRSTKLEDSAMYFCASSEGQALYYEQYFGPGTRLTVT.

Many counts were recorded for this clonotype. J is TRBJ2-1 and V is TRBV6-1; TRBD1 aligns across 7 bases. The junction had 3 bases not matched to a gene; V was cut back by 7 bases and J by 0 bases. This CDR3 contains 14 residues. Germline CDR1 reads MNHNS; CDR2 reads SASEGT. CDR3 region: CASTRQGSYNEQFF. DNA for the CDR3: TGTGCCAGCACCCGACAGGGCTCCTACAATGAGCAGTTCTTC.

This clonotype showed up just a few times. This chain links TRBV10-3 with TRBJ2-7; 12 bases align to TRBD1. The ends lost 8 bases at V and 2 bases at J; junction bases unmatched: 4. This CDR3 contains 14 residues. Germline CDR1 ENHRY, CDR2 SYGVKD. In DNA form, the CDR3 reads TGTGCCATCCCGCGGGACAGGGGGCCCTACGAGCAGTACTTC. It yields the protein CAIPRDRGPYEQYF.

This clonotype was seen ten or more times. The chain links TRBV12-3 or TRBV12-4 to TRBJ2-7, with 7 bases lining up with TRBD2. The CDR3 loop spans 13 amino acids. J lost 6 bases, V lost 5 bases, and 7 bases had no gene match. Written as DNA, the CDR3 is TGTGCCAGCAGTCCCTCCGGGGAGGGCGAGCAGTACTTC. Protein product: CASSPSGEGEQYF.

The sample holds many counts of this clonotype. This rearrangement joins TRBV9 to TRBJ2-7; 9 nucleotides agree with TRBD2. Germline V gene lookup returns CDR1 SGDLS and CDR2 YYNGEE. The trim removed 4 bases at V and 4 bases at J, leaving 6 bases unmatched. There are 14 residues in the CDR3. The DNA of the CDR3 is TGTGCCAGCAGCTCGACTAGCGGAGGGTACGAGCAGTACTTC. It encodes CASSSTSGGYEQYF.

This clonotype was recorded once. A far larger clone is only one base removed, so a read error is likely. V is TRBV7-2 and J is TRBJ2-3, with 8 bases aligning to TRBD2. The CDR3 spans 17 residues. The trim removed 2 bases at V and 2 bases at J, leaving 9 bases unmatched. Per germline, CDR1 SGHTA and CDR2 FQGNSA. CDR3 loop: CASSLLAAGGPTDTQYF. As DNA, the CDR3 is TGTGCCAGCAGCTTATTGGCGGCGGGAGGCCCCACAGATACGCAGTATTTT.

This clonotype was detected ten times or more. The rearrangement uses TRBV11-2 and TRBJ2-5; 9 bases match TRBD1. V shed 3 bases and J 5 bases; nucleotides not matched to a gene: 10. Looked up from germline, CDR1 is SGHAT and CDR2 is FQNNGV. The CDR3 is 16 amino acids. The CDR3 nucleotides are TGTGCCAGCAGCTTTCGATCCGAGACAGGGGGGGAGACCCAGTACTTC. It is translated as CASSFRSETGGETQYF.

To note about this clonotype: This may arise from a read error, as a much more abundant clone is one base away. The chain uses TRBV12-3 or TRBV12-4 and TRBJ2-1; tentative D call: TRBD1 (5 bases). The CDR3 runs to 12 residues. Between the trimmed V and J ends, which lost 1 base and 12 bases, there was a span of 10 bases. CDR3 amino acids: CASSLGGYGQFF. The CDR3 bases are TGTGCCAGCAGTTTAGGGGGCTATGGGCAGTTCTTC.

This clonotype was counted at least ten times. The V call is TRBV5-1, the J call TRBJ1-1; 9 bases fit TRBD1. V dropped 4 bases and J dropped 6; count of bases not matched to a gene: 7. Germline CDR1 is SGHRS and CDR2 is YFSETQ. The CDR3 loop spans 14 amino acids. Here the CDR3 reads CASSTGTGKAEAFF. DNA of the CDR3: TGCGCCAGCAGCACCGGGACAGGGAAGGCTGAAGCTTTCTTT.

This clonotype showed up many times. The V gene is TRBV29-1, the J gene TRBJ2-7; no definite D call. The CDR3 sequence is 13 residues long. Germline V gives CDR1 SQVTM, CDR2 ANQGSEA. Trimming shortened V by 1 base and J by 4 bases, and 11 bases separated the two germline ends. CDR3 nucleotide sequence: TGCAGCGTTGAAGCACAGCCTGGGTACGAGCAGTACTTC. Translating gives CSVEAQPGYEQYF.